The next 6 T cell receptor beta chains were all read from a single sample in a study of cytomegalovirus exposure and HLA in healthy donors. It was with 60 Vbeta and 13 Jbeta primers that the PCR ran. Using immunoSEQ multiplex PCR, the repertoire was profiled, and TCRdb retains in-frame clones only, with some absent. The sample has 150,000 or so clones, 70% to 80% seen once. The material sequenced was PBMCs. The source of these receptors is a female donor in good health and CMV-seronegative.

Regarding this clone: One junction end does not reproduce the germline sequence, and a read error may be involved. The rearrangement uses TRBV7-2 and TRBJ1-2, with 9 bases that match TRBD1. Per germline, CDR1 SGHTA and CDR2 FQGNSA. The CDR3 has 15 amino acids. The CDR3 sequence: CASSLRGTGIDGHTF. For the CDR3, the DNA is TGTGCCAGCAGCTTAAGGGGGACAGGGATTGATGGCCACACCTTC.

The V gene is TRBV5-6, the J gene TRBJ2-5; tentatively, D is TRBD2 (5 bases). Trimming took 4 bases from V and 2 from J, leaving 9 bases between them. Germline values: CDR1 SGHDT, CDR2 YYEEEE. CDR3 size: 13 residues. DNA for the CDR3: TGTGCCAGCAGCCGCAGCGGACAAGAGACCCAGTACTTC. Protein sequence: CASSRSGQETQYF.

The count of this clone is one. The V gene is TRBV6-1, the J gene TRBJ1-3, with a weak D call TRBD1 (5 bases). The V gene lost 8 bases and the J gene lost 0 bases, with 11 bases spanning the gap. The CDR3 length is 14 residues. CDR1 and CDR2 from the germline V gene are MNHNS and SASEGT. The DNA of the CDR3 is TGTGCCAGCCTAACAGGCCTCTCTGGAAACACCATATATTTT. The encoded protein is CASLTGLSGNTIYF.

Here the CDR3 reads CASSQDPQGSQEKLFF. The CDR3 DNA reads TGCGCCAGCAGCCAAGATCCGCAGGGGAGTCAAGAAAAACTGTTTTTT. The chain couples TRBV4-3 to TRBJ1-4; D is perhaps TRBD1 (6 bases). This CDR3 contains 16 residues. Trimming removed 0 bases from V and 8 bases from J, with 16 bases in between. Per germline, CDR1 LGHNA and CDR2 YSLEER.

The chain carries TRBV6-1 and TRBJ1-2; D may be TRBD1 (6 bases). The CDR3 consists of 15 residues. Trimming left V 2 bases short and J 4 bases short, with 14 bases between. CDR1 is MNHNS, CDR2 SASEGT, per germline. Here the CDR3 reads CASSERGTNTYGYTF. In DNA, the CDR3 is TGTGCCAGCAGTGAAAGAGGGACAAACACCTATGGCTACACCTTC.

The genes are TRBV25-1 and TRBJ1-5; D gene uncertain. Per the germline V gene, CDR1 is MGHDK and CDR2 is SYGVNS. V gave up 6 bases and J gave up 4 bases, with 16 bases separating them. The CDR3 is made up of 15 amino acids. The CDR3 DNA is TGTGCCAGCAGCGAGACTGGGGAGAGAAATCAGCCCCAGCATTTT. Translated, it gives CASSETGERNQPQHF.